The rows below give T cell receptor beta chains drawn from one sample of a study of shared clonotypes between healthy human individuals. Method: immunoSEQ multiplex PCR; TCRdb's copy keeps in-frame clones and lacks some. The sample has roughly 1.4 million clones, 98% seen once. Sequencing used naive CD4+ T cells sorted from blood. These receptors all stem from a man aged 25 to 40 in good health. Each CDR3 is given with its conserved first and last residue. D genes are given only for firm matches. The size field is filled for only some rows; it gives once, few, many or a size class.

>TRBJ2-7|TRBV6-1|.|TRBD1
CASRPTGTYEQYF
TGTGCCAGCAGACCGACAGGGACCTACGAGCAGTACTTC
>TRBJ2-1|TRBV5-1|.|TRBD2
CASSLATSGRVRQYNEQFF
TGCGCCAGCAGCTTAGCGACTAGCGGGAGGGTACGTCAGTACAATGAGCAGTTCTTC
>TRBJ2-7|TRBV11-2|.|.
CASSLLVGRLIEQYF
TGTGCCAGCAGCTTACTTGTGGGCAGACTTATCGAGCAGTACTTC
>TRBJ2-1|TRBV29-1|.|.
CSVVRGANEQFF
TGCAGCGTTGTCAGAGGGGCCAATGAGCAGTTCTTC
>TRBJ2-2|TRBV5-5|.|TRBD2
CASSAGLAVRPRAGELFF
TGTGCCAGCAGCGCGGGACTAGCGGTTCGTCCTAGGGCCGGGGAGCTGTTTTTT
>TRBJ2-3|TRBV12-5|.|.
CASGLNRGIASTDTQYF
TGTGCTAGTGGTTTGAACCGAGGGATTGCTAGCACAGATACGCAGTATTTT
>TRBJ2-7|TRBV11-2|.|.
CASSTDPVLSYEQYF
TGTGCCAGCAGCACGGACCCAGTGTTATCCTACGAGCAGTACTTC
>TRBJ2-7|TRBV10-3|.|TRBD2
CAISEWAGEGEQYF
TGTGCCATCAGTGAGTGGGCGGGAGAGGGCGAGCAGTACTTC
>TRBJ2-7|TRBV5-1|few|TRBD1
CASSPGTGGYEQYF
TGCGCCAGCAGCCCCGGGACAGGGGGCTACGAGCAGTACTTC
>TRBJ1-2|TRBV27|.|TRBD1
CASSQGTGYGYTF
TGTGCCAGCAGCCAAGGGACAGGGTATGGCTACACCTTC
>TRBJ2-2|TRBV7-9|.|.
CASSLVANTGELFF
TGTGCCAGCAGCTTAGTTGCGAACACCGGGGAGCTGTTTTTT
>TRBJ1-1|TRBV9|.|.
CASSVVPVGAMGIDTEAFF
TGTGCCAGCAGCGTAGTCCCTGTGGGGGCAATGGGTATAGACACTGAAGCTTTCTTT
>TRBJ1-5|TRBV5-4|.|.
CASSQGTDQPQHF
TGTGCCAGCAGCCAAGGGACTGATCAGCCCCAGCATTTT
>TRBJ1-5|TRBV15|.|.
CATSRPEGRNQPQHF
TGTGCCACCAGCAGACCCGAGGGGCGCAATCAGCCCCAGCATTTT
>TRBJ2-5|TRBV11-2|.|.
CASSPVGEAQYF
TGTGCCAGCAGCCCAGTCGGGGAGGCCCAGTACTTC
>TRBJ1-1|TRBV29-1|once|TRBD1
CSVRQGANTEAFF
TGCAGCGTTAGACAGGGGGCGAACACTGAAGCTTTCTTT
>TRBJ2-5|TRBV5-1|.|.
CASSPAGRQGTQYF
TGCGCCAGCAGCCCCGCCGGGCGTCAGGGGACCCAGTACTTC
>TRBJ2-5|TRBV19|once|.
CASSNPRVGETQYF
TGTGCCAGTAGTAACCCGAGGGTCGGCGAGACCCAGTACTTC
>TRBJ2-3|TRBV7-2|.|.
CASSLDGLGGDTQYF
TGTGCCAGCAGCTTAGATGGACTGGGGGGAGATACGCAGTATTTT
>TRBJ1-5|TRBV19|once|.
CASSRDGLGDPQHF
TGTGCCAGTAGCCGTGACGGGCTAGGGGACCCCCAGCATTTT
>TRBJ1-3|TRBV5-6|.|.
CASSLGRGIGGNTIYF
TGTGCCAGCAGCTTGGGCAGGGGAATTGGTGGAAACACCATATATTTT
>TRBJ1-5|TRBV19|.|.
CASSIKGFGSNQPQHF
TGTGCCAGTAGTATAAAGGGTTTCGGTAGCAATCAGCCCCAGCATTTT
>TRBJ2-5|TRBV18|once|.
CASSPLSTGSTYQETQYF
TGTGCCAGCTCACCCTTAAGTACAGGGTCCACGTACCAAGAGACCCAGTACTTC
>TRBJ2-7|TRBV14|once|.
CASSPRTARSYEQYF
TGTGCCAGCAGCCCGCGGACAGCTCGCTCCTACGAGCAGTACTTC
>TRBJ1-1|TRBV28|.|.
CASSFLLFDRRRTEAFF
TGTGCCAGCAGTTTCCTCCTTTTCGACAGGCGGAGGACTGAAGCTTTCTTT
>TRBJ1-1|TRBV28|.|TRBD1
CASRTSDRGLPNTEAFF
TGTGCCAGCAGAACATCAGACAGGGGACTTCCGAACACTGAAGCTTTCTTT
>TRBJ2-2|TRBV9|.|.
CASSVGAGRNTGELFF
TGTGCCAGCAGCGTAGGAGCGGGCAGGAACACCGGGGAGCTGTTTTTT
>TRBJ2-6|TRBV4-1|.|TRBD1
CASSQDGTGSGANVLTF
TGCGCCAGCAGCCAAGACGGGACAGGTTCTGGGGCCAACGTCCTGACTTTC
>TRBJ2-7|TRBV29-1|.|.
CSVMDAYEQYF
TGCAGCGTTATGGACGCTTACGAGCAGTACTTC
>TRBJ2-3|TRBV29-1|once|.
CSVTPGLSPDTQYF
TGCAGCGTGACTCCCGGGCTCAGCCCAGATACGCAGTATTTT
>TRBJ2-7|TRBV5-1|.|TRBD2
CASSFGLLAGDSGHEQYF
TGCGCCAGCAGCTTTGGTCTGCTAGCGGGGGACTCCGGGCACGAGCAGTACTTC
>TRBJ2-5|TRBV6-5|.|.
CASGSIGETQYF
TGTGCCAGCGGCAGCATAGGGGAGACCCAGTACTTC
>TRBJ2-1|TRBV5-1|.|TRBD2
CASSETSVRYNEQFF
TGCGCCAGCAGCGAAACTAGCGTTCGTTACAATGAGCAGTTCTTC
>TRBJ1-4|TRBV25-1|.|.
CASSGLGSWGEKLFF
TGTGCCAGCAGTGGATTGGGGAGCTGGGGGGAAAAACTGTTTTTT
>TRBJ2-2|TRBV6-6|.|TRBD1
CASSYRDRDNTGELFF
TGTGCCAGCAGTTACCGGGACAGGGACAACACCGGGGAGCTGTTTTTT
>TRBJ1-2|TRBV6-1|.|.
CASSEARTDYGYTF
TGTGCCAGCAGTGAAGCGCGGACAGACTATGGCTACACCTTC
>TRBJ2-1|TRBV5-4|.|.
CASSLTSGSYNEQFF
TGTGCCAGCAGCTTGACTAGTGGGTCCTACAATGAGCAGTTCTTC
>TRBJ2-5|TRBV6-6|.|.
CASSYRVGKETQYF
TGTGCCAGCAGTTACAGGGTGGGGAAAGAGACCCAGTACTTC
>TRBJ1-5|TRBV19|.|TRBD1
CASSTDRGIYQPQHF
TGTGCCAGTTCTACCGACAGGGGTATATACCAGCCCCAGCATTTT
>TRBJ2-1|TRBV9|.|.
CASSVEPRALDNEQFF
TGTGCCAGCAGCGTAGAGCCCCGGGCACTAGACAATGAGCAGTTCTTC
>TRBJ2-5|TRBV9|.|.
CASSVGPSQETQYF
TGTGCCAGCAGCGTAGGGCCGTCGCAAGAGACCCAGTACTTC
>TRBJ2-7|TRBV6-4|.|.
CASSDPVRWGGSYEQYF
TGTGCCAGCAGTGACCCAGTTCGGTGGGGAGGCTCCTACGAGCAGTACTTC